This TCR beta chain stems from a study of beta chain features in type 1 diabetes. On this clone: Its antigen is not identified.

CDR3 length equals 16 residues. CDR1 and CDR2 (germline): SGHTA, FQGNSA. The V and J ends lost 4 bases and 8 bases, in that order; junction bases with no gene match: 8. Study-wide points: Fewer junction insertions and more nucleotide deletions appeared in type 1 diabetes patients. The naive, central memory and Treg TCRB repertoires showed an apparent similarity that was greater among patients than among healthy donors. Moderate yet significant TCRB CDR3 shortening was seen in Type 1 diabetes patients in all four CD4+ subsets.

Expressed TCRB transcripts were sequenced because the entire RNA isolate underwent reverse transcription. This table comes from immunoSEQ multiplex PCR, and its TCRdb copy is limited to in-frame clones, with some not included. Counted here are 300,000 to 400,000 clones, about a tenth occurring once; the ten biggest clones make up 0.9% to 1.1%. This TCR was sampled from a man under 40 with type 1 diabetes. The rearrangement joins TRBV7-2 to TRBJ2-1; 13 bases match TRBD2. Sequencing was done on a sample of central memory CD4+ T cells from blood. The CDR3 region is CASSWELAGGLYEQFF. CDR3 DNA: TGTGCCAGCAGCTGGGAACTAGCGGGGGGGCTCTATGAGCAGTTCTTC.